The sequence of this T cell receptor (beta chain) was determined in a study of cytomegalovirus exposure and HLA in healthy donors. Study as a whole: Roughly 92 million unique TCRs, all from HLA-typed donors, were included in an early release of the data.

Germline V gives CDR1 SGHRS, CDR2 YFSETQ. Trimming removed 3 bases at V and 4 bases at J, with 14 bases between. This CDR3 spans 14 amino acids. The PCR had 60 Vbeta and 13 Jbeta primers. The method was immunoSEQ multiplex PCR; TCRdb's version includes in-frame clones alone and lacks a portion of them. The listing contains about 84,000 clones. Source material: PBMCs. J is TRBJ2-7 and V is TRBV5-1, with D possibly TRBD1 on 6 matching bases. This TCR came from a man aged 50 to 59 in good health and CMV-seronegative. The CDR3: CASSSTDSKYEQYF. The CDR3 DNA reads TGCGCCAGCAGCTCCACGGACAGTAAATACGAGCAGTACTTC.